This T cell receptor beta chain appears in the sequencing data of a study of CD8 T cells in Susac syndrome. Reverse transcription of roughly 0.5 to 1 ug RNA was performed with random hexamers. TCR beta CDR3 was amplified by immunoSEQ covering 54 Vbeta and 13 Jbeta. From the immunoSEQ multiplex PCR reads, TCRdb called clonotypes with MiXCR, one entry per CDR3 protein. The repertoire holds 330,000 or so distinct CDR3 sequences, with approximately 85% as singletons. The germline V gene has CDR1 DFQATT and CDR2 SNEGSKA (reference sequence). This CDR3 region has 14 residues. The V end was cut by 2 bases, the J end by 5 bases, with 15 bases between.

The source of this sequence is a human donor with multiple sclerosis. The chain joins TRBV20-1 to TRBJ2-5; D not certain. Source material: CD8+ T cells from PBMCs. The CDR3 DNA reads as TGCAGTGCTAGACCCAGCTCCGACGAGGAGACCCAGTACTTC. This gives the protein CSARPSSDEETQYF.